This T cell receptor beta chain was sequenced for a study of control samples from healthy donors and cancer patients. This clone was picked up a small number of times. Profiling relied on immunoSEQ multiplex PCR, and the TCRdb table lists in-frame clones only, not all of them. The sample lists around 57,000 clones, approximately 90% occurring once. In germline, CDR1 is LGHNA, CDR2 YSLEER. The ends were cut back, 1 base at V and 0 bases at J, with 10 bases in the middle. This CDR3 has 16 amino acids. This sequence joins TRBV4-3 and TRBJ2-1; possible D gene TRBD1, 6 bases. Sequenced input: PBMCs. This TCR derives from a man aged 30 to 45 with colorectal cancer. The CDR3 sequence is CASSQVVDSSYNEQFF. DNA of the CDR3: TGCGCCAGCAGCCAAGTGGTGGACAGCTCCTACAATGAGCAGTTCTTC.